This TCR beta chain was sequenced in a study of Ad26.COV2.S vaccination and SARS-CoV-2 variants. Study at large: COV1001, an Ad26.COV2.S trial, supplied this vaccine-arm donor. The authors gave Ad26.COV2.S intramuscularly, either once or twice 56 days apart. Notes on the study in general: Greater spike-specific TCR breadth was seen in vaccine recipients than in placebo recipients.

The CDR3 runs to 14 residues. Germline V gives CDR1 SGHDN, CDR2 FVKESK. Trimming cost V 1 base and J 5 bases; bases outside gene matches: 2. On this clone itself: Its antigen is not identified.

Treatment given: approximately 18 received Ad26.COV2.S at low or high dose, single or two shots; 5 received placebo; per-sample allocation not given. Day 63 following the first vaccine or placebo injection was when the samples were taken. Wuhan-strain spike was delivered by a replication-incompetent Ad26 vector. Method: immunoSEQ multiplex PCR; TCRdb's copy keeps in-frame clones and lacks some. The table includes more than 300,000 clones, roughly 80% detected once. The TCR comes from a person aged 18-65 years who received the Ad26.COV2.S COVID-19 vaccine or a placebo. The source material was peripheral blood, sampled in a trial of Ad26.COV2.S vaccine versus placebo. The chain has TRBV14 and TRBJ2-1; 7 bases fit TRBD1. Here the CDR3 DNA reads TGTGCCAGCAGCCAAGCAGGGACAGACAATGAGCAGTTCTTC. This gives the protein CASSQAGTDNEQFF.